This TCR beta chain was documented in a study of blood T cell repertoires in COVID-19. Overall study context: The cDNA or gDNA used as material had been derived from T cells, B-cell-depleted T cells, or PBMCs.

V was shortened by 0 bases and J by 4 bases, with 14 bases between the two germline ends. CDR3 size: 17 residues. TCRdb's copy holds only in-frame clones and misses some; the assay was immunoSEQ multiplex PCR. The table records fewer than 200,000 clones, about 88% of them present only once. The sequencing input was peripheral blood. This chain links TRBV5-3 with TRBJ1-6, with TRBD1 as a possible D gene (6 bases). TRBV5-3 is recorded as an ORF, its role being uncertain. The receptor comes from a man aged 40-50 years with active or convalescent COVID-19. The chain's CDR3 is CARSLEGQGKYNSPLHF. The CDR3 DNA is TGTGCCAGAAGCTTGGAGGGGCAGGGGAAATATAATTCACCCCTCCACTTT.